Below, 19 T cell receptor beta chains from the same sample are listed, as sequenced in a study of identical twins. MiXCR was run by TCRdb on the 5' RACE reads, yielding one entry per CDR3 protein. The sample holds 700,000 to 950,000 distinct CDR3 sequences; roughly 12% are singletons and the top ten take around 1.5%. The sample also formed part of further work on yellow fever vaccine responses in identical twins.

Sequenced input: PBMCs. These receptors were collected from a woman aged 18-30 years in good health.

This clonotype has just a few counts. The chain joins TRBV2 to TRBJ2-2, with 10 nucleotides matching TRBD1. J was trimmed by 4 bases and V by 6 bases; bases with no gene match: 8. The CDR3 length is 16 residues. The germline V gene has CDR1 SNHLY and CDR2 FYNNEI. Here the CDR3 reads CASSSGTGASTGELFF. CDR3 nucleotides: TGTGCCAGCAGCTCCGGGACAGGGGCTTCCACCGGGGAGCTGTTTTTT. Using reference TRBV2 and TRBJ2-2 for the parts outside the CDR3, the full variable domain is EPEVTQTPSHQVTQMGQEVILRCVPISNHLYFYWYRQILGQKVEFLVSFYNNEISEKSEIFDDQFSVERPDGSNFTLKIRSTKLEDSAMYFCASSSGTGASTGELFFGEGSRLTVL.

This clonotype was seen a few times. The chain carries TRBV4-2 and TRBJ1-2; tentative D call: TRBD1 (5 bases). CDR3 length: 16 amino acids. Germline loops: CDR1 LGHNA, CDR2 YNFKEQ. The germline V and J ends were trimmed by 0 bases and 1 base, with 12 bases remaining between them. CDR3 region: CASSQEMAGINYGYTF. CDR3 nucleotide sequence: TGTGCCAGCAGCCAAGAGATGGCAGGGATTAACTATGGCTACACCTTC.

The chain couples TRBV5-1 to TRBJ1-2; D remains unclear. V lost 0 bases and J lost 3, with 6 bases in between. This CDR3 spans 13 amino acids. Germline values: CDR1 SGHRS, CDR2 YFSETQ. CDR3 amino acids: CASSLGDYYGYTF. The CDR3 region has the DNA TGCGCCAGCAGCTTGGGAGACTACTATGGCTACACCTTC.

Remarks on this clonotype: A read error may be the cause here, since a much bigger clone is one base away. This sequence joins TRBV14 and TRBJ2-3; weak D call: TRBD2 (5 bases). In germline, CDR1 is SGHDN, CDR2 FVKESK. CDR3 length: 18 amino acids. V was clipped by 4 bases and J by 1 base, with 21 bases between them. The CDR3 loop is CASSLTSGLLLRTDTQYF. As DNA, the CDR3 is TGTGCCAGCAGCCTCACAAGCGGACTCCTACTACGCACAGATACGCAGTATTTT.

This chain joins TRBV20-1 and TRBJ2-1; 12 nucleotides align to TRBD2. This CDR3 is 16 amino acids long. V shed 0 bases and J 2 bases; nucleotides not matched to a gene: 2. Germline CDR1 is DFQATT and CDR2 is SNEGSKA (reference sequence). CDR3 DNA: TGCAGTGCTAGAGATTGGACTAGCGGGACCTACAATGAGCAGTTCTTC. Amino acid sequence: CSARDWTSGTYNEQFF.

This clonotype turned up a few times. This sequence joins TRBV20-1 and TRBJ1-4, with a weak D call TRBD1 (5 bases). CDR1 is DFQATT, CDR2 SNEGSKA, per germline (reference sequence). The CDR3 spans 13 residues. Trimming left V 4 bases short and J 5 bases short, with 11 bases between. CDR3 in DNA: TGCAGTGCTACCGGGACGGAGAATGAAAAACTGTTTTTT. This codes for CSATGTENEKLFF.

This clonotype was detected only a few times. The CDR3 sequence is CASSLDGVGSYEQYF. In DNA form, the CDR3 reads TGTGCCAGCAGTTTAGACGGGGTAGGATCCTACGAGCAGTACTTC. V gene TRBV12-3 or TRBV12-4 combines with J gene TRBJ2-7, with a tentative D call TRBD2 (5 bases). This CDR3 is 15 amino acids long. V lost 1 base, J lost 1 base, and 11 bases lay in between.

This clonotype was observed a handful of times. This sequence joins TRBV6-1 and TRBJ2-5, with 14 positions matching TRBD2. Germline V gives CDR1 MNHNS, CDR2 SASEGT. The V and J ends lost 4 bases and 4 bases, in that order; junction bases with no gene match: 5. The length of the CDR3 is 16 residues. The CDR3 sequence is CASSASGLAGGETQYF. The CDR3 bases are TGTGCCAGCAGTGCATCCGGACTAGCGGGAGGAGAGACCCAGTACTTC.

This clonotype was recorded a few times. The chain recombines TRBV27 with TRBJ2-7, with TRBD1 matching 8 bases. Per the germline V gene, CDR1 is MNHEY and CDR2 is SMNVEV (reference sequence). V trimming: 6 bases; J trimming: 3 bases; junction bases outside the gene matches: 10. This CDR3 region has 15 residues. The CDR3 DNA is TGTGCCAGCAGGACAACAGGGGGGTTGGGCTACGAGCAGTACGTC. This codes for CASRTTGGLGYEQYV.

The rearrangement joins TRBV7-8 to TRBJ1-4; no firm D call. This CDR3 spans 13 amino acids. Germline values: CDR1 SGHVS, CDR2 FQNEAQ. V was clipped by 3 bases and J by 8 bases, with 10 bases between them. CDR3 in DNA: TGTGCCAGCAGCTTCACAAAAGGGGAAAAACTGTTTTTT. Its translation is CASSFTKGEKLFF.

This clonotype came up a few times. The chain combines TRBV11-2 with TRBJ1-4; D possibly corresponds to TRBD1 (5 bases). Trimming removed 2 bases at V and 10 bases at J, with 20 bases between. The CDR3 totals 16 residues. Germline loops: CDR1 SGHAT, CDR2 FQNNGV. This CDR3 is CASSLPMAREKGKLFF. CDR3 bases: TGTGCCAGCAGCTTACCCATGGCCAGGGAGAAAGGAAAACTGTTTTTT.

This clonotype turned up a few times. The chain is built from TRBV3-1 and TRBJ2-2; TRBD1 or TRBD2 may be the D gene (5 bases each). Trimming shortened V by 7 bases and J by 0 bases, and 18 bases separated the two germline ends. Germline V gene sequence: CDR1 LGHDT, CDR2 YNNKEL (reference sequence). The CDR3 length is 17 residues. The CDR3 protein is CASTRDGGTSNTGELFF. The CDR3, as DNA: TGTGCCAGCACCCGGGACGGAGGAACCTCGAACACCGGGGAGCTGTTTTTT.

This clonotype showed up many times. The chain recombines TRBV4-2 with TRBJ1-5; D gene uncertain. CDR1 is LGHNA, CDR2 YNFKEQ, per germline. The V end was cut by 0 bases, the J end by 3 bases, with 9 bases between. CDR3 size: 15 residues. CDR3 in DNA: TGTGCCAGCAGCCAAGATGCACAGTACAATCAGCCCCAGCATTTT. Its protein product is CASSQDAQYNQPQHF.

This clonotype was observed a handful of times. The V and J genes are TRBV3-1 and TRBJ2-3; D is ambiguous. CDR3 length equals 14 residues. Between the trimmed V and J ends, which lost 1 base and 6 bases, there was a span of 11 bases. Germline loops: CDR1 LGHDT, CDR2 YNNKEL (reference sequence). Written as DNA, the CDR3 is TGTGCCAGCAGCCAAGCCGGAGTCAGGGATACGCAGTATTTT. Encoded protein: CASSQAGVRDTQYF.

The V gene is TRBV11-3, the J gene TRBJ2-2; 7 nucleotides align to TRBD2. This CDR3 comprises 16 residues. Trimming removed 5 bases from V and 1 base from J; junction bases left unmatched: 7. CDR1 and CDR2 from the germline V gene are SGHNT and YENEEA. The CDR3: CASSPSRGENTGELFF. The CDR3, as DNA: TGTGCCAGCAGCCCGAGCCGGGGGGAGAACACCGGGGAGCTGTTTTTT.

There are many counts of this clonotype. This chain links TRBV27 with TRBJ1-1; D is undetermined. Trimming shortened V by 7 bases and J by 0 bases, and 9 bases separated the two germline ends. CDR3 length: 13 amino acids. Germline CDR1 reads MNHEY; CDR2 reads SMNVEV (reference sequence). The chain's CDR3 is CASKDVMNTEAFF. DNA of the CDR3: TGTGCCAGCAAGGACGTCATGAACACTGAAGCTTTCTTT.

This clonotype was seen a handful of times. The chain joins TRBV19 to TRBJ2-6; D is uncertain. Germline V gene data show CDR1 as LNHDA and CDR2 as SQIVND (reference sequence). The V end was cut by 5 bases, the J end by 8 bases, with 19 bases between. This CDR3 has 16 residues. Here the CDR3 reads CASSWGPDLGSNVLTF. The CDR3 bases are TGTGCCAGTAGTTGGGGTCCTGATCTGGGATCCAACGTCCTGACTTTC.

This chain links TRBV2 with TRBJ2-7; 8 nucleotides agree with TRBD2. CDR1 and CDR2 from the germline V gene are SNHLY and FYNNEI. The CDR3 contains 15 residues. V lost 2 bases and J lost 3; bases outside the gene matches: 6. CDR3 in DNA: TGTGCCAGCAGTGAACGAACTAGCGGAGACTACGAGCAGTACGTC. It is translated as CASSERTSGDYEQYV.

The rearrangement uses TRBV4-1 and TRBJ2-1, with 9 bases aligning to TRBD1. The CDR3 is 17 amino acids. V lost 3 bases to trimming and J lost 7 bases; unmatched junction nucleotides: 13. Germline V CDR1 and CDR2: MGHRA, YSYEKL. This CDR3 reads CASSHSRSGQGLNEQFF. CDR3 in DNA: TGCGCCAGCAGCCATTCCAGGTCGGGACAGGGTTTGAATGAGCAGTTCTTC.